These T cell receptor beta chains were read from a single sample in a study of blood T cell repertoires in COVID-19. TCRdb keeps only in-frame clones here, not all; method: immunoSEQ multiplex PCR. The sample holds 15,000 to 20,000 clones, 65% to 90% seen once. The sample consisted of peripheral blood. Receptor source: a man older than 75 with acute or convalescent COVID-19. CDR3s include the opening cysteine and the closing phenylalanine or tryptophan. The order of the fields is V gene, clone size, D gene, J gene, CDR3 DNA, CDR3 protein. A D gene is named only where the DNA matches it firmly. Expanded clones are given a class, and other clones once, few, many or no size at all.

TRBV11-2,few,-,TRBJ1-3,TGTGCCAGCAGCCAAGGGGACATGGCCCCAGACACCATATATTTT,CASSQGDMAPDTIYF
TRBV6-6,once,-,TRBJ1-1,TGTGCCAGCAGTTACGGGACTGAGAACACTGAAGCTTTCTTT,CASSYGTENTEAFF
TRBV4-2,-,TRBD2,TRBJ2-1,TGTGCCAGCAGCCAAGGACTAGCGGGGGGCCTATACAATGAGCAGTTCTTC,CASSQGLAGGLYNEQFF
TRBV7-9,-,TRBD1,TRBJ1-2,TGTGCCAGCAGCTTAGCGGACAGGACTGGCTCCACCTTC,CASSLADRTGSTF
TRBV28,-,TRBD1,TRBJ2-7,TGTGCCAGGCTCTCTATCAAACCGGGACAGGGGATCGGCGAGCAGTACTTC,CARLSIKPGQGIGEQYF
TRBV30,-,-,TRBJ1-1,TGTGCCTGGAGCCTAGGATATCCTGAAGCTTTCTTT,CAWSLGYPEAFF
TRBV11-2,-,-,TRBJ1-2,TGTGCCAGCAGCCCACTCGGAGCGGCCCGCTACACCTTC,CASSPLGAARYTF
TRBV18,-,TRBD1,TRBJ1-1,TGTGCCAGCTTAAACAGGGGCTTGGACACTGAAGCTTTCTTT,CASLNRGLDTEAFF
TRBV11-2,-,TRBD2,TRBJ2-5,TGTGCCAGCAGCTCCCCCGGTGGGACTAGCGGGGGACAAGAGACCCAGTACTTC,CASSSPGGTSGGQETQYF
TRBV4-2,-,TRBD1,TRBJ1-4,TGTGCCAGCAGCCAGACCGGGACAGGGGGCCTTTATGAAAAACTGTTTTTT,CASSQTGTGGLYEKLFF
TRBV5-1,-,TRBD1,TRBJ2-1,TGCGCCAGCAGCTTGGGGACAGGGGCCTACAATGAGCAGTTCTTC,CASSLGTGAYNEQFF